This T cell receptor beta chain was observed in a study of blood T cell repertoires in COVID-19. Germline CDR1 LGHDT, CDR2 YNNKEL (reference sequence). The CDR3 has 16 residues. V lost 0 bases, J lost 4 bases, and 5 bases stayed unmatched. In the original processing: Nucleated cell number was recorded as an estimate derived from reference gene primer amplification. Assay: immunoSEQ multiplex PCR; the TCRdb copy retains only in-frame clones and omits some. The DNA was the basis for D and trimming; V, J and clone size are from that table. The sample lists under 95,000 clones; approximately 83% were seen once.

Specimen: peripheral blood. The V gene is TRBV3-1 (or the pseudogene TRBV3-2), the J gene TRBJ1-2; TRBD1 agrees at 10 bases. This TCR was recovered from a woman older than 75 with acute or convalescent COVID-19. In nucleotides, the CDR3 is TGTGCCAGCAGCCAAGAGGATAGACAGGGGGCCTATGGCTACACCTTC. As protein: CASSQEDRQGAYGYTF.